This entry is about one T cell receptor beta chain. Its antigen is unidentified. TCRdb re-called the 5' RACE reads, yielding one record per CDR3 amino acid sequence without DNA. The specimen's table records 300,000 to 350,000 distinct CDR3 sequences. This sample was included in a study of monozygotic twins with inflammatory bowel disease. This CDR3 is 15 amino acids long. Germline V gene lookup returns CDR1 LNHNV and CDR2 YYDKDF (reference sequence). Study observations and caveats: Extra variability in the repertoires of patients may have come from differing immunosuppressive treatments. With others, IBD patients shared fewer clonotypes than healthy twins did, especially with disease activity. No difference in repertoire similarity was seen between concordant and discordant twins, possibly because power was limited.

V gene TRBV15 combines with J gene TRBJ2-2; TCRdb proposes TRBD2, but this gene call is untestable without DNA. The sample consisted of blood. This sequence was found in a human donor with ulcerative colitis or Crohn's disease, or a healthy co-twin of an affected twin (not recorded which). This CDR3 is CATSKRGTQAGELFF.